The 16 T cell receptor beta chains below come from one sample, sequenced in a study of cytomegalovirus exposure and HLA in healthy donors. Both 60 Vbeta primers and 13 Jbeta primers went into the PCR. Here immunoSEQ multiplex PCR was the method, and the copy in TCRdb shows in-frame clones only, minus some. The sample lists around 210,000 clones; around 78% were seen once. Specimen: PBMCs. These TCRs come from a boy younger than 18 in good health and CMV-seronegative.

This clone has a handful of counts. The chain has TRBV2 and TRBJ2-5; 11 nucleotides line up with TRBD1. The CDR3 contains 14 residues. Germline CDR1 SNHLY, CDR2 FYNNEI. V gave up 6 bases and J gave up 5 bases; unmatched junction bases: 5. The CDR3: CASSGQGAWETQYF. The CDR3 coding sequence is TGTGCCAGCAGCGGACAGGGGGCCTGGGAGACCCAGTACTTC.

The chain links TRBV5-4 to TRBJ2-7, with D perhaps matching TRBD1 (6 bases). V was shortened by 5 bases and J by 2 bases, with 14 bases between the two germline ends. The CDR3 totals 14 residues. CDR1 is SGHNT and CDR2 is YYREEE in the germline V gene (reference sequence). The CDR3 loop reads CASSLNWDTYEQYF. The CDR3 DNA follows: TGTGCCAGCAGTCTCAATTGGGACACCTACGAGCAGTACTTC.

The chain carries TRBV7-9 and TRBJ2-3; 12 positions agree with TRBD2. Germline lookup yields CDR1 SEHNR and CDR2 FQNEAQ (reference sequence). CDR3 length equals 17 residues. V shed 3 bases and J 3 bases; nucleotides not matched to a gene: 7. This chain's CDR3 is CASSFPLAGGPTDTQYF. The CDR3 nucleotides are TGTGCCAGCAGCTTCCCCCTAGCGGGAGGGCCAACAGATACGCAGTATTTT.

The chain employs TRBV7-8 and TRBJ1-2; 8 nucleotides align to TRBD1. The V segment lost 5 bases and the J segment 4 bases; nucleotides outside the gene matches: 3. CDR1 and CDR2 from the germline V gene are SGHVS and FQNEAQ. The CDR3 extends over 13 amino acids. CDR3 DNA sequence: TGTGCCAGCAGCCGGGACAGGACCTATGGCTACACCTTC. Translation gives CASSRDRTYGYTF.

The chain uses TRBV30 and TRBJ2-1; 9 bases are shared with TRBD2. CDR1 GTSNPN and CDR2 SVGIG come from the germline V gene (reference sequence). CDR3 length: 15 amino acids. The J segment lost 7 bases and the V segment lost 0 bases, leaving 7 bases of the junction unmatched. CDR3 nucleotides: TGTGCCTGGAGTGTACGAAGGCGGGAGGGGAATGAGCAGTTCTTC. Translating gives CAWSVRRREGNEQFF.

This chain uses TRBV13 with TRBJ1-2, with unresolved D. CDR1 and CDR2 (germline): PRHDT, FYEKMQ (reference sequence). The CDR3 extends over 14 amino acids. V lost 5 bases, J lost 0 bases, and 10 bases lay in between. Here the CDR3 DNA reads TGTGCCAGCAGCCAAGCGACCACTAACTATGGCTACACCTTC. It encodes CASSQATTNYGYTF.

The chain combines TRBV19 with TRBJ2-3, with TRBD1 as a possible D gene (6 bases). V was cut by 2 bases and J by 6 bases, with 9 bases left in between. The germline CDR1 and CDR2 sequences are LNHDA and SQIVND (reference sequence). CDR3 length equals 13 residues. CDR3 loop: CASSIFQGDTQYF. The DNA of the CDR3 is TGTGCCAGTAGTATATTTCAGGGGGATACGCAGTATTTT.

The chain couples TRBV29-1 to TRBJ2-5; D is possibly TRBD1 (6 bases). The CDR3 length is 13 residues. The V gene lost 4 bases and the J gene lost 2 bases, with 11 bases spanning the gap. The germline gives CDR1 SQVTM, CDR2 ANQGSEA. The CDR3: CSVAGQLQETQYF. In DNA, the CDR3 is TGCAGCGTTGCAGGACAGCTACAAGAGACCCAGTACTTC.

The chain has TRBV10-3 and TRBJ2-7, with D tentatively TRBD1 (6 bases). This CDR3 region has 20 residues. Trimming took off 5 bases at V and 3 bases at J, with 32 bases between the two ends. Germline values: CDR1 ENHRY, CDR2 SYGVKD. CDR3 sequence reads: CAISTSGVGSQGSPHYEQYF. The CDR3 DNA follows: TGTGCCATCAGTACTTCAGGGGTCGGATCCCAAGGATCCCCCCACTACGAGCAGTACTTC.

The J gene is TRBJ2-7, the V gene TRBV30; D possibly corresponds to TRBD1 (5 bases). The V gene lost 1 base and the J gene lost 6 bases, with 16 bases spanning the gap. Germline V gives CDR1 GTSNPN, CDR2 SVGIG (reference sequence). The CDR3 length is 14 residues. CDR3 DNA sequence: TGTGCCTGGAGTGACTGGGGCAGGGTGGGCGAGCAGTACTTC. Translation: CAWSDWGRVGEQYF.

The chain employs TRBV7-6 and TRBJ2-1, with 10 bases lining up with TRBD2. Germline V CDR1 and CDR2: SGHVS, FNYEAQ. Trimming at V came to 4 bases and at J to 7 bases, leaving 16 bases not matched to a gene. The CDR3 sequence is 18 residues long. CDR3 in amino acids: CASSSEIAGGHPWNEQFF. For the CDR3, the DNA is TGTGCCAGCAGCTCTGAAATAGCGGGGGGCCACCCCTGGAATGAGCAGTTCTTC.

This chain links TRBV18 with TRBJ1-1, with 7 bases lining up with TRBD1. From germline, CDR1 is KGHSH and CDR2 LQKENI. V gave up 5 bases and J gave up 7 bases; unmatched junction bases: 4. This CDR3 spans 12 amino acids. The CDR3 bases are TGTGCCAGCTCATATACAGGGGATGAAGCTTTCTTT. Translation: CASSYTGDEAFF.

A few counts support this clone. The rearrangement links TRBV7-9 to TRBJ2-1; D may be TRBD1 (5 bases). V was trimmed by 2 bases and J by 4 bases, leaving 12 bases between them. This CDR3 has 15 residues. Germline lookup yields CDR1 SEHNR and CDR2 FQNEAQ (reference sequence). The CDR3: CASSLTGAIYNEQFF. As DNA, the CDR3 is TGTGCCAGCAGCTTAACAGGTGCGATATACAATGAGCAGTTCTTC.

This chain uses TRBV5-5 with TRBJ1-4; D remains unclear. Germline V gene data show CDR1 as SGHKS and CDR2 as YYEKEE (reference sequence). V shed 0 bases and J shed 4 bases, with 10 bases lying between them. The CDR3 consists of 15 residues. In DNA form, the CDR3 reads TGTGCCAGCAGCTTGGTAGCAGCCCTTAATGAAAAACTGTTTTTT. It yields the protein CASSLVAALNEKLFF.

The rearrangement joins TRBV30 to TRBJ2-6; TRBD2 aligns across 10 bases. The CDR3 is made up of 18 amino acids. Germline values: CDR1 GTSNPN, CDR2 SVGIG (reference sequence). J gave up 0 bases and V 0 bases, and 5 bases lay outside the gene matches. The CDR3 DNA reads TGTGCCTGGAGTGTACGCACTAGCGGGGCCTCTGGGGCCAACGTCCTGACTTTC. Amino acids: CAWSVRTSGASGANVLTF.

The J gene is TRBJ2-1, the V gene TRBV6-1, with D tentatively TRBD2 (6 bases). The CDR3 is made up of 12 amino acids. In germline, CDR1 is MNHNS, CDR2 SASEGT. Deletions cut 5 bases from V and 10 bases from J, with 12 bases between. CDR3 nucleotides: TGTGCCAGCAGTCCAAGGACTAACGAGCAGTTCTTC. Amino acids: CASSPRTNEQFF.